A selection of T cell receptor beta chains follows, all from one sample in a study of cytomegalovirus exposure and HLA in healthy donors. Profiling relied on immunoSEQ multiplex PCR, and the TCRdb table lists in-frame clones only, not all of them. The sample table includes 200,000 or so clones. The sample taken for sequencing was PBMCs. The receptor set was obtained from a boy aged 5-17 years in good health and CMV-seronegative. The CDR3 runs from the conserved cysteine through the conserved F or W. The order of the fields is CDR3 protein, CDR3 DNA, V gene, D gene, J gene. The D gene is left open where the match is weak.

CDR3: CSVEDKQGTYEQYF
DNA: TGCAGCGTTGAAGATAAACAGGGCACCTACGAGCAGTACTTC
V: TRBV29-1
D: -
J: TRBJ2-7

CDR3: CASSSGQNTEAFF
DNA: TGTGCCAGCAGCAGTGGACAGAACACTGAAGCTTTCTTT
V: TRBV7-3
D: -
J: TRBJ1-1

CDR3: CASSQDFGGRGFPGVYGYTF
DNA: TGCGCCAGCAGCCAAGATTTTGGGGGCAGGGGTTTTCCCGGCGTCTATGGCTACACCTTC
V: TRBV4-1
D: -
J: TRBJ1-2

CDR3: CASARQAQANYGYTF
DNA: TGCGCCAGCGCCCGACAGGCCCAAGCTAACTATGGCTACACCTTC
V: TRBV4-1
D: -
J: TRBJ1-2

CDR3: CASSEERGGQETQYF
DNA: TGTGCCAGCAGTGAAGAGCGGGGGGGTCAAGAGACCCAGTACTTC
V: TRBV2
D: TRBD2
J: TRBJ2-5

CDR3: CASSRVDRPEAFF
DNA: TGCGCCAGCAGCCGCGTGGACAGACCCGAAGCTTTCTTT
V: TRBV4-3
D: -
J: TRBJ1-1

CDR3: CASSSKGVTGELFF
DNA: TGTGCCAGCAGCTCTAAGGGGGTTACCGGGGAGCTGTTTTTT
V: TRBV7-2
D: -
J: TRBJ2-2

CDR3: CASSPMDRVNYGYTF
DNA: TGTGCCAGCTCACCTATGGACAGAGTCAACTATGGCTACACCTTC
V: TRBV18
D: -
J: TRBJ1-2

CDR3: CASSLAPTGATEAFF
DNA: TGTGCCAGCAGCTTAGCTCCGACAGGGGCCACTGAAGCTTTCTTT
V: TRBV7-2
D: TRBD1
J: TRBJ1-1

CDR3: CASSGRLAARDEQFF
DNA: TGTGCCAGCAGTGGGCGACTAGCGGCCAGGGATGAGCAGTTCTTC
V: TRBV6-4
D: TRBD2
J: TRBJ2-1

CDR3: CASSRTMGEQYF
DNA: TGTGCCAGCAGCCGGACAATGGGCGAGCAGTACTTC
V: TRBV7-2
D: -
J: TRBJ2-7

CDR3: CASSWGGALADTQYF
DNA: TGCGCCAGCAGCTGGGGTGGGGCACTAGCGGATACGCAGTATTTT
V: TRBV5-1
D: TRBD2
J: TRBJ2-3

CDR3: CASSLAGAAGNTIYF
DNA: TGTGCCAGCAGTTTAGCGGGGGCGGCTGGAAACACCATATATTTT
V: TRBV27
D: -
J: TRBJ1-3

CDR3: CASSPFPDTQYF
DNA: TGTGCCAGCAGCCCGTTCCCAGATACGCAGTATTTT
V: TRBV27
D: -
J: TRBJ2-3

CDR3: CASSLGAQYEQYF
DNA: TGCGCCAGCAGTTTAGGGGCACAGTACGAGCAGTACTTC
V: TRBV5-1
D: -
J: TRBJ2-7

CDR3: CASSDRAGVGYTF
DNA: TGTGCCAGCAGTGATAGGGCAGGGGTTGGCTACACCTTC
V: TRBV2
D: -
J: TRBJ1-2

CDR3: CASSPDGGVGQPQHF
DNA: TGTGCCAGCAGTCCCGACGGAGGGGTGGGACAGCCCCAGCATTTT
V: TRBV6-5
D: -
J: TRBJ1-5

CDR3: CASGRETQYF
DNA: TGTGCCAGCGGGCGAGAGACCCAGTACTTC
V: TRBV7-9
D: -
J: TRBJ2-5

CDR3: CASSDSSLIPQVHGNTIYF
DNA: TGTGCCAGCAGTGACTCGAGTCTGATTCCTCAGGTCCATGGAAACACCATATATTTT
V: TRBV6-4
D: -
J: TRBJ1-3

CDR3: CASSQVPAGYEAFF
DNA: TGCGCCAGCAGCCAAGTCCCCGCAGGGTATGAAGCTTTCTTT
V: TRBV4-1
D: -
J: TRBJ1-1

CDR3: CASSDDKWRTYNEQFF
DNA: TGTGCCAGCAGTGACGACAAATGGAGGACCTACAATGAGCAGTTCTTC
V: TRBV2
D: -
J: TRBJ2-1

CDR3: CASSQDIRQGTEAFF
DNA: TGCGCCAGCAGCCAAGATATCAGACAGGGGACTGAAGCTTTCTTT
V: TRBV4-1
D: TRBD1
J: TRBJ1-1

CDR3: CASSSLDRVWSQPQHF
DNA: TGTGCCAGCAGCTCATTGGACAGGGTGTGGAGTCAGCCCCAGCATTTT
V: TRBV7-9
D: TRBD1
J: TRBJ1-5

CDR3: CAGAGTEVYGYTF
DNA: TGTGCCGGCGCCGGGACTGAAGTCTATGGCTACACCTTC
V: TRBV2
D: -
J: TRBJ1-2

CDR3: CASSYQGARETQYF
DNA: TGTGCCAGCAGTTACCAGGGGGCGCGGGAGACCCAGTACTTC
V: TRBV6-5
D: TRBD1
J: TRBJ2-5

CDR3: CASSPLERGRTDTQYF
DNA: TGTGCCAGCAGCCCCCTGGAGCGGGGGCGCACAGATACGCAGTATTTT
V: TRBV2
D: TRBD2
J: TRBJ2-3